This T cell receptor beta chain was recorded in a study of beta chain features in type 1 diabetes. Expressed TCRB transcripts got sequenced, as all isolated RNA was reverse transcribed. Libraries were prepared by immunoSEQ multiplex PCR; TCRdb keeps only in-frame clonotypes and omits some of them. The sample lists around 170,000 clones; less than 9.5% were seen once. Deletions cut 5 bases from V and 6 bases from J, with 8 bases between. CDR3 length: 12 amino acids. CDR1 is SEHNR and CDR2 is FQNEAQ in the germline V gene (reference sequence). Only a few counts were recorded for this clone. The V gene is TRBV7-9, the J gene TRBJ2-1, with TRBD1 as a possible D gene (6 bases). This clonotype originated in a woman between 18 and 30 years old in good health. Material for sequencing was central memory CD4+ T cells from blood. CDR3 region: CASSPGVNEQFF. Written as DNA, the CDR3 is TGTGCCAGCAGCCCAGGGGTCAATGAGCAGTTCTTC. The variable domain in full, with the rest retrieved from reference TRBV7-9 and TRBJ2-1, is DTGVSQNPRHKITKRGQNVTFRCDPISEHNRLYWYRQTLGQGPEFLTYFQNEAQLEKSRLLSDRFSAERPKGSFSTLEIQRTEQGDSAMYLCASSPGVNEQFFGPGTRLTVL.